This TCR beta chain was captured in a study of Graves' ophthalmopathy and Graves' hyperthyroidism. RNA served as the template for amplifying TCR beta CDR3 regions. RT-PCR in the first round used HTBI primers; a second-round multiplex PCR followed. TCRdb processed the multiplex PCR reads anew with MiXCR; each CDR3 protein has one entry. In the table there are a few hundred thousand distinct CDR3 sequences, around 16% of which are singletons. The study enrolled ophthalmopathy donors with moderate-to-severe activity, CAS ≥3, NOSPECS ≥4 and duration under 3 months. Uncontrolled infections, other autoimmune diseases, pregnancy or lactation barred patients from enrollment. Orbital computed tomography, together with clinical symptoms, serum thyroxine, TRAb and thyroid ultrasound, was used for diagnosis. J was trimmed by 3 bases and V by 6 bases; bases with no gene match: 7. CDR1 MNHNS and CDR2 SASEGT come from the germline V gene. The CDR3 has 14 residues.

At least ten counts were recorded for this clonotype. Its specificity is not known. Regarding the study as a whole: Blood samples also showed most expanded thyroid clonotypes exceeding 0.001 frequency.

The material sequenced was peripheral blood. The V call is TRBV6-1, the J call TRBJ2-7; 8 bases agree with TRBD1. The sequence was collected from a woman younger than 30 with Graves' ophthalmopathy. In DNA, the CDR3 is TGTGCCAGCAGCCTACAGGGGGATCTCTACGAGCAGTACTTC. Its translation is CASSLQGDLYEQYF.